Below, one T cell receptor (beta chain) is given with its context. This clonotype was observed a few times. Its antigen has not been determined. Within one base of it there is no much larger clone, and no base qualities were kept. TCR cDNA was synthesized by 5'RACE template switching, which introduced a universal primer site and unique molecular identifiers. cDNA synthesis was primed from both the TCR alpha and TCR beta constant segments. Library amplification involved two PCR steps, and the second step added sample barcodes and sequencing adapters. Sequencing of the libraries was done on either Illumina HiSeq 2500 (2x100 bp) or NovaSeq (2x150 bp). On the study's bioinformatics: Demultiplexing of reads and collapsing into UMI consensus sequences were performed with MIGEC, and V(D)J alignment was carried out with MiXCR. Vaccine-responding clonotypes were identified with edgeR using replicate PBMC samples, with FDR below 0.01 and a log2 fold change above 5 up to day 15 being required. Each bulk clonotype received a CD4 or CD8 identity based on whether the sequenced CD4 or CD8 repertoire contained that clonotype at higher abundance. The public sequencing data were trimmed at Q25 with fastp and processed into clonotypes with MiXCR by TCRdb, which kept only in-frame beta chains. CDR3 protein duplicates are merged, each entry listing the most common genes and DNA. The V and J calls come from TCRdb's annotation, not from the publication. This sample has 300,000 to 450,000 distinct CDR3 sequences in its table, and under 7.5% of those were observed once. The top ten constitute approximately 16% of the sample.

This sample is drawn from a study of T cells after yellow fever vaccination (dated by TCRdb to between 2019 and 2020). Study-level background: The SMART-Seq v4 Ultra Low Input RNA kit was used to prepare libraries from fractions with low cell numbers. To track T-cell clones before and after primary and booster YFV17D yellow fever vaccination, bulk TCR alpha and beta repertoires were sequenced longitudinally. The cohort comprised two healthy male donors, one aged 18 to 30 and one aged 30 to 39 years. Blood was drawn at multiple timepoints before and after primary and secondary immunization, with bulk PBMC replicates and cell subsets isolated.

What the treatment or condition label conveys for this sample: live attenuated yellow fever vaccine strain. At each blood-draw timepoint, two biological replicates of bulk PBMCs were collected. A standard Ficoll-Paque protocol was used to isolate PBMCs from peripheral blood. RNA was extracted with TriZol from bulk PBMCs, CD4 and CD8 fractions, and dextramer-positive and dextramer-negative fractions. What the authors observed across the whole study: A small share of clonotypes occurred in both CD4 and CD8 compartments, likely arising from convergent recombination. Most clones expanded after primary vaccination (approximately 96% of CD4 and roughly 88% of CD8) were re-detected after the booster, suggesting that broad memory maintenance occurred. Compared with the primary T-cell response, the secondary T-cell response was faster but weaker, reaching its peak on day 5 rather than on day 15. Because the study included only two donors, the extent to which the findings can be generalized is limited. Computational filtering was required because FACS-sorted repertoires could contain abundant contaminating clonotypes from the bulk population.

V drops 3 bases and J drops 3 bases, leaving 15 bases in between. The germline V gene gives CDR1 as SGHTA and CDR2 as FQGNSA. Its CDR3 holds 15 amino acids, cysteine through phenylalanine. Only the CDR3 part of the read is kept: 45 bases, read in frame from the first base. The receptor was derived from a man between 25 and 39 years old who received the YFV17D yellow fever vaccine. The sample consisted of PBMCs, taken 5 days after the yellow fever booster vaccination. This chain is built from TRBV7-2 and TRBJ2-7; a weak D assignment points to TRBD1 (5 bases agree). The CDR3 region reads CASSFLNPGNYEQYF. The bases read TGTGCCAGCAGCTTCCTCAACCCAGGGAACTACGAGCAGTACTTC.